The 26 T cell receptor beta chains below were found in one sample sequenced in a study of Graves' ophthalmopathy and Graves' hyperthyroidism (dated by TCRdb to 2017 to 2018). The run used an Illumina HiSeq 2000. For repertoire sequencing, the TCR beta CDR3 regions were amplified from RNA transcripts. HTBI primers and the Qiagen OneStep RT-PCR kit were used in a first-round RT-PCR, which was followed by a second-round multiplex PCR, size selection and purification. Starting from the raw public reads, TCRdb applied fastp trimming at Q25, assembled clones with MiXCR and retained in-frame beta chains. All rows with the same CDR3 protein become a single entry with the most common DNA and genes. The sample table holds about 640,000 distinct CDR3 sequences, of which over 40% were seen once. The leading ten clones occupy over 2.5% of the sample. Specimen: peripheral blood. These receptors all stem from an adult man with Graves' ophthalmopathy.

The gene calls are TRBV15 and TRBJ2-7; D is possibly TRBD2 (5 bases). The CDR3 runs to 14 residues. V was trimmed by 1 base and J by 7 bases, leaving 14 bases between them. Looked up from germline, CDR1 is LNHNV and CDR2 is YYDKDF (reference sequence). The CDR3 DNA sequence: TGTGCCACCAGCAGAGGGCGGGCAGGACGGGAGCAGTACTTC. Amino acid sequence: CATSRGRAGREQYF. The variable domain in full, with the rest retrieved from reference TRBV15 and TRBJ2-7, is DAMVIQNPRYQVTQFGKPVTLSCSQTLNHNVMYWYQQKSSQAPKLLFHYYDKDFNNEADTPDNFQSRRPNTSFCFLDIRSPGLGDTAMYLCATSRGRAGREQYFGPGTRLTVT.

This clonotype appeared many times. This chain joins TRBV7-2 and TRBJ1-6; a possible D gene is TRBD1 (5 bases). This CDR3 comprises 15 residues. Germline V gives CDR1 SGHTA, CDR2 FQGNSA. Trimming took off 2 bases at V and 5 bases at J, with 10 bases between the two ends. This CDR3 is CASSLMGRDNSPLHF. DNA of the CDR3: TGTGCCAGCAGCTTAATGGGCAGGGATAATTCACCCCTCCACTTT.

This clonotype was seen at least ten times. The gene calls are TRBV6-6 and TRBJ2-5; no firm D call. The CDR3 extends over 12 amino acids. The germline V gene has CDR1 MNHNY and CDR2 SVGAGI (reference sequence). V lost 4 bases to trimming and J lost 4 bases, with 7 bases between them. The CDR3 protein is CASSSDGETQYF. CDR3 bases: TGTGCCAGCAGTTCGGATGGAGAGACCCAGTACTTC.

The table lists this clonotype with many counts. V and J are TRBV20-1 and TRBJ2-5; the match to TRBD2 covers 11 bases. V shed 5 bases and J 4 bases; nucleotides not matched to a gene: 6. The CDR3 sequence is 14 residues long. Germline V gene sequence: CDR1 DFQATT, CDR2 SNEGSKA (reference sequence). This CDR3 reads CSAFSGRAVETQYF. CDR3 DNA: TGCAGTGCTTTTAGCGGGAGGGCCGTAGAGACCCAGTACTTC.

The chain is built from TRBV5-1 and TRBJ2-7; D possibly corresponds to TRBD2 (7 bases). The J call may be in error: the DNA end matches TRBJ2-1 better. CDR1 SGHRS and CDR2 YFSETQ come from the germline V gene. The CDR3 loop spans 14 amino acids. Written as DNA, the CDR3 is TGCGCCAGCAGCTCCGGGGGAGGGGGTAATGAGCAGTTCTTC. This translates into CASSSGGGGNEQFF.

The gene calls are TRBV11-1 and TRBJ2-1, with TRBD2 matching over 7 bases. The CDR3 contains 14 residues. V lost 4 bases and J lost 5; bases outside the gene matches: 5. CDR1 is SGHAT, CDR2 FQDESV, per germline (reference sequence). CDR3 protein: CASSWGTTDNEQFF. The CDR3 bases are TGTGCCAGCAGCTGGGGGACTACCGACAATGAGCAGTTCTTC.

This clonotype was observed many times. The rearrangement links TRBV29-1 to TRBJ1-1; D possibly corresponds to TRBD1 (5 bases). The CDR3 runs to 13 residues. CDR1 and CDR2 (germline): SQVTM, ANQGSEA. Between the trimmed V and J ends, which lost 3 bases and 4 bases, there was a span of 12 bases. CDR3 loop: CSVDQGVGTEAFF. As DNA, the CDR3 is TGCAGCGTTGACCAGGGTGTAGGCACTGAAGCTTTCTTT.

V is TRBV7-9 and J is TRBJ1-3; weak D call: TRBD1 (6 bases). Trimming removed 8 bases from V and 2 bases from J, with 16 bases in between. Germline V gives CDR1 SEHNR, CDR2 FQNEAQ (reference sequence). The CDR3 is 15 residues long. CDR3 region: CASSTKGGTGNTIYF. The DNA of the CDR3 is TGTGCCAGCTCCACCAAAGGGGGGACTGGAAACACCATATATTTT.

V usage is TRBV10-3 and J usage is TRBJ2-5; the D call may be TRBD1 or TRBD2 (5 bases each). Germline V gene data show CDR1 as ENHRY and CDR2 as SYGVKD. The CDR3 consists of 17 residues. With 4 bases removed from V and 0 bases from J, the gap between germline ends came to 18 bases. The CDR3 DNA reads TGTGCCATCAGTGCGGGGCTTGGGCGGGCAAACCAAGAGACCCAGTACTTC. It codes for CAISAGLGRANQETQYF.

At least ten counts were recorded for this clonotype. CDR3 residues: CASSPLSGDEAFF. The DNA for the CDR3 is TGCGCCAGCAGCCCCCTATCGGGTGACGAAGCTTTCTTT. The chain couples TRBV5-1 to TRBJ1-1; D call uncertain. Trimming removed 4 bases at V and 8 bases at J, with 15 bases between. Germline assignment: CDR1 SGHRS and CDR2 YFSETQ. This CDR3 is built from 13 residues.

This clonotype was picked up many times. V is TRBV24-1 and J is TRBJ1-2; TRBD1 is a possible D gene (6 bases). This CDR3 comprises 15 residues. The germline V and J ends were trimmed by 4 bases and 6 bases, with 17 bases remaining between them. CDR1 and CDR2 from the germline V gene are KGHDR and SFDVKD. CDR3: CATSDPKQGFDGYTF. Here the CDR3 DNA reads TGTGCCACCAGTGACCCTAAACAGGGCTTTGATGGCTACACCTTC.

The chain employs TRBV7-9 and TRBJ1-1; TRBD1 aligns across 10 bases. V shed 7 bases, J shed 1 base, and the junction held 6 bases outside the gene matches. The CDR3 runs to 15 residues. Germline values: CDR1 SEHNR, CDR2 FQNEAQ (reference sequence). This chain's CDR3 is CASNSRDRGNTEAFF. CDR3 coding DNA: TGTGCCAGCAACTCCCGGGACAGGGGGAACACTGAAGCTTTCTTT.

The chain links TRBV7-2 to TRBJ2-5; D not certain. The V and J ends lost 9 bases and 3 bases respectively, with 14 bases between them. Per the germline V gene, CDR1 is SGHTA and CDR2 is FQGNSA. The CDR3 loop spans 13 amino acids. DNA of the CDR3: TGTGCCAGTAGTACGGGCCCCGAAGAGACCCAGTACTTC. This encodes CASSTGPEETQYF. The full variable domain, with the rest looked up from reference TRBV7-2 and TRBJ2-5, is GAGVSQSPSNKVTEKGKDVELRCDPISGHTALYWYRQSLGQGLEFLIYFQGNSAPDKSGLPSDRFSAERTGGSVSTLTIQRTQQEDSAVYLCASSTGPEETQYFGPGTRLLVL.

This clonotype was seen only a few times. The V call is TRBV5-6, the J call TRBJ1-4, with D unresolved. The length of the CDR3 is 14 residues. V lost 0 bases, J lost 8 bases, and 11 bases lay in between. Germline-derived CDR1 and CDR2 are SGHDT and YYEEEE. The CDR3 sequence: CASSLGQPQEKLFF. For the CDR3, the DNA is TGTGCCAGCAGCTTGGGGCAGCCACAAGAAAAACTGTTTTTT. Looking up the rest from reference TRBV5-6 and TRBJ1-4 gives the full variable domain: DAGVTQSPTHLIKTRGQQVTLRCSPKSGHDTVSWYQQALGQGPQFIFQYYEEEERQRGNFPDRFSGHQFPNYSSELNVNALLLGDSALYLCASSLGQPQEKLFFGSGTQLSVL.

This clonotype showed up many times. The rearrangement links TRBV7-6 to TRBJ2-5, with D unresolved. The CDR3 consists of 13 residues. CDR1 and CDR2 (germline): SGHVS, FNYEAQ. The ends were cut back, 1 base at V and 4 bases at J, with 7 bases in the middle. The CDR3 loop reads CASSLGSVETQYF. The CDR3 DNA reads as TGTGCCAGCAGCTTAGGCTCGGTAGAGACCCAGTACTTC.

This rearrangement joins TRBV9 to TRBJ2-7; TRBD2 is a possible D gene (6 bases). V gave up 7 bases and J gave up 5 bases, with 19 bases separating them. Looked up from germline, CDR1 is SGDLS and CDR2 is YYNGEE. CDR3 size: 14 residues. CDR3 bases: TGTGCCAGCTCACCACAGGAGGGCGGGAACGAGCAGTACTTC. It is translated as CASSPQEGGNEQYF.

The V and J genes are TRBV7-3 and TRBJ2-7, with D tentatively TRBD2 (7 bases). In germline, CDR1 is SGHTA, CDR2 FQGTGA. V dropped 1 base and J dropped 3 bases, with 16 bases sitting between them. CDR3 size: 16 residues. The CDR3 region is CASSLKGGQGIYEQYF. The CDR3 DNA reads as TGTGCCAGCAGCTTAAAGGGGGGGCAGGGGATCTACGAGCAGTACTTC. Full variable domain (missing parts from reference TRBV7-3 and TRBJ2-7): GAGVSQTPSNKVTEKGKYVELRCDPISGHTALYWYRQSLGQGPEFLIYFQGTGAADDSGLPNDRFFAVRPEGSVSTLKIQRTERGDSAVYLCASSLKGGQGIYEQYFGPGTRLTVT.

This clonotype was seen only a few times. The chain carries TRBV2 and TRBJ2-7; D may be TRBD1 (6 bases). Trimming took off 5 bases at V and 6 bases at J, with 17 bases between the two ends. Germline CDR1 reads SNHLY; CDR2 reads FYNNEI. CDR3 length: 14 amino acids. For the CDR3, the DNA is TGTGCCAGCAGTCTCCGGGACAATTTCGCCGAGCAGTACTTC. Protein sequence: CASSLRDNFAEQYF.

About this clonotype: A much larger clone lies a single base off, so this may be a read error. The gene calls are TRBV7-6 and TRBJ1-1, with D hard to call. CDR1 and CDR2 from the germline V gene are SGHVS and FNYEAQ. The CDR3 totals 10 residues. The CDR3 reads CSSSSQVVFF. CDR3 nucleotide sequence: TGTTCCAGCAGCTCGCAGGTAGTTTTCTTT.

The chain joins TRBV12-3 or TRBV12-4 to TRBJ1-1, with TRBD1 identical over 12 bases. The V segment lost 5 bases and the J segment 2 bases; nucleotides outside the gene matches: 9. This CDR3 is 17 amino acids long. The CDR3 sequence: CASSHRDRGRINTEAFF. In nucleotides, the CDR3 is TGTGCCAGCAGTCACCGGGACAGGGGGCGCATCAACACTGAAGCTTTCTTT.

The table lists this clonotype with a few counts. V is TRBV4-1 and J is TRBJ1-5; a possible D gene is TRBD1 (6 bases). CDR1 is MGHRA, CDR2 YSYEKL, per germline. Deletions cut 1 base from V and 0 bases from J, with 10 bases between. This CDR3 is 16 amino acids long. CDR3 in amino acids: CASSQAGHHSNQPQHF. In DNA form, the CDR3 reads TGCGCCAGCAGCCAAGCGGGACACCATAGCAATCAGCCCCAGCATTTT.

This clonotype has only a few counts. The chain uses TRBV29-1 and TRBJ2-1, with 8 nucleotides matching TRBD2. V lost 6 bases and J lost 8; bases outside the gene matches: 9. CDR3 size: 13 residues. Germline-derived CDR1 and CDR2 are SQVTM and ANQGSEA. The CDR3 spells CSVARGGGDEQFF. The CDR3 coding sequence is TGCAGCGTCGCCCGGGGGGGGGGCGATGAGCAGTTCTTC.

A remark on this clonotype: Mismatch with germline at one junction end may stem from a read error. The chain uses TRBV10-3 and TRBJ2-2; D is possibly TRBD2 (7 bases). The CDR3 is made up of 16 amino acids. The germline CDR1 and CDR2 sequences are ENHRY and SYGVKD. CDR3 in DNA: TGTGCCAGCAGTTCACCTTCTCGGGGGGCGGCCGAGGAGCTGTTTTTT. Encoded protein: CASSSPSRGAAEELFF.

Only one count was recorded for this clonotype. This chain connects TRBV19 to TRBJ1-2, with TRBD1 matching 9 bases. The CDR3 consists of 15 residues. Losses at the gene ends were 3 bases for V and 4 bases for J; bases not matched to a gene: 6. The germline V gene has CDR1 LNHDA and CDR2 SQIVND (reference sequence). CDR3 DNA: TGTGCCAGTAGTATCGAAACAGGGGGCAGCTATGGCTACACCTTC. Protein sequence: CASSIETGGSYGYTF.

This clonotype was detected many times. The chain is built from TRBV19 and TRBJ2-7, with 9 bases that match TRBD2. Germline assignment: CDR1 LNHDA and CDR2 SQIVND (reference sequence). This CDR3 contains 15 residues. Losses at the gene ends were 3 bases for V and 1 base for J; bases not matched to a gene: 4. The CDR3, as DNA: TGTGCCAGTAGTATCCTCCTAGCGGGGTCCTACGAGCAGTACTTC. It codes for CASSILLAGSYEQYF. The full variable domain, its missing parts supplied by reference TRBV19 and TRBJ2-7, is DGGITQSPKYLFRKEGQNVTLSCEQNLNHDAMYWYRQDPGQGLRLIYYSQIVNDFQKGDIAEGYSVSREKKESFPLTVTSAQKNPTAFYLCASSILLAGSYEQYFGPGTRLTVT.

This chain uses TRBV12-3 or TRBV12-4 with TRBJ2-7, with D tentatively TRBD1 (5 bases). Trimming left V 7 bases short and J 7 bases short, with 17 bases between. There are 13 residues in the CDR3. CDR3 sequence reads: CASNPRTPGEQYF. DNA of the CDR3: TGTGCCAGCAATCCTAGGACACCCGGAGAGCAGTACTTC.